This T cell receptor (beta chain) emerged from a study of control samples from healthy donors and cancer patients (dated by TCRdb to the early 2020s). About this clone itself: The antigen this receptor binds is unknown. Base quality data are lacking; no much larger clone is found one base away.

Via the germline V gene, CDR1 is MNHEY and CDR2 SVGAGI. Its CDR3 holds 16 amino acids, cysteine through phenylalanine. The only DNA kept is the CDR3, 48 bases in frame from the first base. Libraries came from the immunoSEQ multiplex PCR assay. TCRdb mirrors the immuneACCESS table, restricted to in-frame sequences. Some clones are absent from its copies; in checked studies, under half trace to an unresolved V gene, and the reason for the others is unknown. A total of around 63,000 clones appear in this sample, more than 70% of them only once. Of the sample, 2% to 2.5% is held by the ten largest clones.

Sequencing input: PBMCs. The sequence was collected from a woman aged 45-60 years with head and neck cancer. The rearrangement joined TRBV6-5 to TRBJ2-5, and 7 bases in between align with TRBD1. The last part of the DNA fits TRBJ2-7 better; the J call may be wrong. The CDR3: CASSYSGTVASYEQYF. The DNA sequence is TGTGCCAGCAGTTACTCCGGGACAGTCGCGTCCTACGAGCAGTACTTC.